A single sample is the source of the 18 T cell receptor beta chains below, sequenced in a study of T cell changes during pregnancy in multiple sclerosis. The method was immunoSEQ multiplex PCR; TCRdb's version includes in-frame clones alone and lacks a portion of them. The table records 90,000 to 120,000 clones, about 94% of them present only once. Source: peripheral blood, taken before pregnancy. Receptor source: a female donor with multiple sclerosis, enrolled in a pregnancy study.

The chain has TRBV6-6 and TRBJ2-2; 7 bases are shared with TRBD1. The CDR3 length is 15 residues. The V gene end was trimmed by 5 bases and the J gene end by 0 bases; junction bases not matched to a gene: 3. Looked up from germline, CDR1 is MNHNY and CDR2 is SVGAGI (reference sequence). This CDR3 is CASSPQGPNTGELFF. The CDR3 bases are TGTGCCAGCAGTCCACAGGGGCCGAACACCGGGGAGCTGTTTTTT.

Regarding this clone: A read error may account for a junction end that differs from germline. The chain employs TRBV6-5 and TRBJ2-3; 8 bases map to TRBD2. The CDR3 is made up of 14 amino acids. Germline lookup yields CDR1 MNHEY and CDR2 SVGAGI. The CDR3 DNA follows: TGTGCCAGCAGTACCTGGACTAGCAAAGATACGCAGTATTTT. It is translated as CASSTWTSKDTQYF.

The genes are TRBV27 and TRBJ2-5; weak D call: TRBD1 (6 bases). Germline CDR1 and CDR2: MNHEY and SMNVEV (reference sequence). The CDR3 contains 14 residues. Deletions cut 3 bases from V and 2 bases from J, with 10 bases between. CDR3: CASSFSGAQETQYF. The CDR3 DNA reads TGTGCCAGCAGTTTTTCAGGGGCTCAAGAGACCCAGTACTTC.

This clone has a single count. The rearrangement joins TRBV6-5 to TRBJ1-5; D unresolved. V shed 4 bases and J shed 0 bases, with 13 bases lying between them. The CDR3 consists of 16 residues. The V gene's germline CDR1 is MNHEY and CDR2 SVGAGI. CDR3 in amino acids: CASSSTGGYSNQPQHF. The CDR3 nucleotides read TGTGCCAGCAGTTCGACGGGAGGGTATAGCAATCAGCCCCAGCATTTT.

CDR3: CASSPPTGRRNYGYTF. The CDR3 nucleotides read TGTGCCAGCAGCCCCCCCACGGGGAGGCGGAACTATGGCTACACCTTC. This chain uses TRBV16 with TRBJ1-2; D gene unclear. Germline V gene data show CDR1 as KGHSY and CDR2 as FQNENV. Trimming removed 4 bases from V and 2 bases from J, with 17 bases in between. The CDR3 loop spans 16 amino acids.

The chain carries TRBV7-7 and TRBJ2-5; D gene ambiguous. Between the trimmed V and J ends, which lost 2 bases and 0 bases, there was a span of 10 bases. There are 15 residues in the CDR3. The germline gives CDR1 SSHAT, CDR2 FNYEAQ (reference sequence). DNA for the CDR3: TGTGCCAGCAGCTTAACATGGGCGTACCAAGAGACCCAGTACTTC. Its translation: CASSLTWAYQETQYF.

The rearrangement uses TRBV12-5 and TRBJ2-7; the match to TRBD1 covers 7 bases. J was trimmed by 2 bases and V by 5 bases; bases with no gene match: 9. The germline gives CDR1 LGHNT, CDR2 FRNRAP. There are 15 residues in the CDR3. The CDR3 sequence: CASGLNTGVPYEQYF. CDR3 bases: TGTGCTAGTGGTCTGAATACAGGGGTCCCCTACGAGCAGTACTTC.

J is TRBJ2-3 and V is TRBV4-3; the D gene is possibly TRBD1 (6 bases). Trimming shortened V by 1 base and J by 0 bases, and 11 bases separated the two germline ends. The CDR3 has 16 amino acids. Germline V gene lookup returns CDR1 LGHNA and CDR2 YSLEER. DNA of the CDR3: TGCGCCAGCAGCCAAGTGGGGACATACAGCACAGATACGCAGTATTTT. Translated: CASSQVGTYSTDTQYF.

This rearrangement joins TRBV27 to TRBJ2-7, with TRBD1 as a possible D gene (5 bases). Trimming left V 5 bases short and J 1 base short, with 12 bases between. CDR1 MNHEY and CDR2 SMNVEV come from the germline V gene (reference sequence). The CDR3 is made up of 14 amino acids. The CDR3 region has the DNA TGTGCCAGCAGTGGGGCAAAAGGGTCCTACGAGCAGTACTTC. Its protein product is CASSGAKGSYEQYF.

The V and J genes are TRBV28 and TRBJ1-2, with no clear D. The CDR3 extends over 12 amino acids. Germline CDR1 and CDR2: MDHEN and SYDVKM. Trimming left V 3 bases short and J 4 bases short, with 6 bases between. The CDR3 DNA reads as TGTGCCAGCAGTTTGCTCAGCTATGGCTACACCTTC. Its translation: CASSLLSYGYTF.

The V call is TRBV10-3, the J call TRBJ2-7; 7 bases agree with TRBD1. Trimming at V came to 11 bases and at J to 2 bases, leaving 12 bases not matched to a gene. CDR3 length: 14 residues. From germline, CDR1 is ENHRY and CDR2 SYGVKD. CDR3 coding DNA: TGTGCCTCAAACAGGGGCACGAAAGCCTACGAGCAGTACTTC. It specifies CASNRGTKAYEQYF.

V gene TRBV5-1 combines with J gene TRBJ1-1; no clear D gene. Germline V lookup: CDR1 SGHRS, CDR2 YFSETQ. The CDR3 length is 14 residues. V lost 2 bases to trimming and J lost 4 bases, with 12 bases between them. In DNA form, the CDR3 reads TGCGCCAGCAGCTTTACACCGGGTTCCACTGAAGCTTTCTTT. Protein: CASSFTPGSTEAFF.

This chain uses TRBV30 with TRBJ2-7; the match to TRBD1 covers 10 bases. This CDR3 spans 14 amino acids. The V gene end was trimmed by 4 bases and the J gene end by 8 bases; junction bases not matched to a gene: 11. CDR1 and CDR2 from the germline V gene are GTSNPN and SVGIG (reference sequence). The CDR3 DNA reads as TGTGCCTGGAACCGACAGGGGGCTCACTCCCAGCAGTACTTC. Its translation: CAWNRQGAHSQQYF. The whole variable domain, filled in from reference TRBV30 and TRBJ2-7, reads SQTIHQWPATLVQPVGSPLSLECTVEGTSNPNLYWYRQAAGRGLQLLFYSVGIGQISSEVPQNLSASRPQDRQFILSSKKLLLSDSGFYLCAWNRQGAHSQQYFGPGTRLTVT.

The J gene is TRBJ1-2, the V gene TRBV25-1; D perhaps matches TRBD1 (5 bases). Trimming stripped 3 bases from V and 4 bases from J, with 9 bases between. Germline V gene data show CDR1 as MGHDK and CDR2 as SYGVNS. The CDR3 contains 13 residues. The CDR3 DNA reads TGTGCCAGCAGTGACCGCAGGGCCTATGGCTACACCTTC. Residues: CASSDRRAYGYTF.

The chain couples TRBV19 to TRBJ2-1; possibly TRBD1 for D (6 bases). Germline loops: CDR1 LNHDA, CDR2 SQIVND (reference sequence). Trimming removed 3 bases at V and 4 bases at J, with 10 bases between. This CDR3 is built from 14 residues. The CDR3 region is CASSMRGQYNEQFF. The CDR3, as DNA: TGTGCCAGTAGTATGAGGGGACAATACAATGAGCAGTTCTTC. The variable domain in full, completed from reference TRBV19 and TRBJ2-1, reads DGGITQSPKYLFRKEGQNVTLSCEQNLNHDAMYWYRQDPGQGLRLIYYSQIVNDFQKGDIAEGYSVSREKKESFPLTVTSAQKNPTAFYLCASSMRGQYNEQFFGPGTRLTVL.

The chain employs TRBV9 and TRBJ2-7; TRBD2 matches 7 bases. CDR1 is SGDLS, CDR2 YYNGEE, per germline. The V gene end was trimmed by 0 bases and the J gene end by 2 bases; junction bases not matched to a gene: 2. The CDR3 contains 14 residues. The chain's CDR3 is CASSVAAGAYEQYF. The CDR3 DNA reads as TGTGCCAGCAGCGTAGCGGCGGGAGCCTACGAGCAGTACTTC.

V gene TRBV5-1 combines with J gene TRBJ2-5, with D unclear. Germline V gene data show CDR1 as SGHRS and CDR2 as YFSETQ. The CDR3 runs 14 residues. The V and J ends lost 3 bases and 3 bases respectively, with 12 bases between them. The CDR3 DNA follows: TGCGCCAGCAGCTATAACCCAGGAAAAGAGACCCAGTACTTC. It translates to CASSYNPGKETQYF.

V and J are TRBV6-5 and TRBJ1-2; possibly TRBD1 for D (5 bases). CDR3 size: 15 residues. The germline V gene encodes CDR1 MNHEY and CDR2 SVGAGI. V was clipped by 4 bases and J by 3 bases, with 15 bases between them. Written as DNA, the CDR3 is TGTGCCAGCAGTTCGGGGACTAGGGATGACTATGGCTACACCTTC. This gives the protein CASSSGTRDDYGYTF.